These 29 T cell receptor beta chains were sequenced from one sample in a study of OX40 agonist ivuxolimab in advanced cancers. Assay: immunoSEQ multiplex PCR; the TCRdb copy retains only in-frame clones and omits some. The sample lists tens of thousands of clones; 88% were seen once. Sample: CD4+ or CD8+ T cells sorted from blood, taken in a trial of the OX40 agonist ivuxolimab. Receptors originate from an adult with an advanced solid tumor such as melanoma, head and neck, liver or kidney cancer.

Details on this clone: Germline and junction disagree at one end, which may indicate a read error. CDR3 nucleotides: TGTGCTAGCAGCCCCGTAGGGGCTGGAAACACCATATATTTT. This encodes CASSPVGAGNTIYF. This chain links TRBV7-7 with TRBJ1-3; the D gene is possibly TRBD1 (5 bases). CDR1 SSHAT and CDR2 FNYEAQ come from the germline V gene (reference sequence). This CDR3 comprises 14 residues.

This sequence joins TRBV10-3 and TRBJ2-2; a possible D gene is TRBD2 (7 bases). Trimming left V 0 bases short and J 4 bases short, with 15 bases between. The CDR3 length is 17 residues. The germline V gene encodes CDR1 ENHRY and CDR2 SYGVKD. In DNA form, the CDR3 reads TGTGCCATCAGTGAGTCGACTCGGGGGGCGGGCACCGGGGAGCTGTTTTTT. Its protein product is CAISESTRGAGTGELFF.

V is TRBV11-2 and J is TRBJ2-3; possibly TRBD1 for D (5 bases). Per the germline V gene, CDR1 is SGHAT and CDR2 is FQNNGV. Trimming cost V 5 bases and J 1 base, with 13 bases left between them. The CDR3 extends over 15 amino acids. The CDR3 DNA follows: TGTGCCAGCAGCCCTTTAGTGGGGCGCACAGATACGCAGTATTTT. This translates into CASSPLVGRTDTQYF.

The chain employs TRBV28 and TRBJ1-2; D is perhaps TRBD1 (6 bases). Trimming cost V 2 bases and J 8 bases, with 15 bases left between them. The CDR3 covers 14 residues. Germline V gene data show CDR1 as MDHEN and CDR2 as SYDVKM. DNA for the CDR3: TGTGCCAGCAGTTTACTGGGGGCTGGGGCGGGCTACACCTTC. Translating gives CASSLLGAGAGYTF.

The chain recombines TRBV7-2 with TRBJ1-4, with D maybe TRBD1 (5 bases). Deletions cut 2 bases from V and 8 bases from J, with 15 bases between. Germline CDR1 reads SGHTA; CDR2 reads FQGNSA. The CDR3 spans 15 residues. CDR3 protein: CASSLWGYIGEKLFF. DNA for the CDR3: TGTGCCAGCAGCTTATGGGGGTATATAGGGGAAAAACTGTTTTTT.

The genes are TRBV6-1 and TRBJ1-1; D is ambiguous. Germline-derived CDR1 and CDR2 are MNHNS and SASEGT. V shed 10 bases and J shed 3 bases, with 15 bases lying between them. This CDR3 is 13 amino acids long. CDR3 loop: CATSDFADTEAFF. The CDR3 DNA reads as TGTGCCACCTCCGACTTTGCGGACACTGAAGCTTTCTTT.

The V and J genes are TRBV7-3 and TRBJ2-3; 8 nucleotides agree with TRBD2. V shed 4 bases and J 1 base; nucleotides not matched to a gene: 7. This CDR3 has 16 residues. Germline CDR1 and CDR2: SGHTA and FQGTGA. The CDR3 here is CASSSSPGGGTDTQYF. CDR3 in DNA: TGTGCCAGCAGCTCCTCACCCGGGGGGGGCACAGATACGCAGTATTTT.

This rearrangement joins TRBV5-6 to TRBJ1-1, with D hard to call. Trimming shortened V by 4 bases and J by 3 bases, and 16 bases separated the two germline ends. The CDR3 consists of 15 residues. Germline V CDR1 and CDR2: SGHDT, YYEEEE. The CDR3 region is CASSRPGSSDTEAFF. CDR3 nucleotides: TGTGCCAGCAGCCGGCCGGGCTCAAGCGACACTGAAGCTTTCTTT.

This sequence joins TRBV11-2 and TRBJ1-1; no clear D. V was pared by 4 bases and J by 3 bases, with 12 bases between. Per the germline V gene, CDR1 is SGHAT and CDR2 is FQNNGV. The length of the CDR3 is 14 residues. The CDR3 DNA reads TGTGCCAGCAGCTGGATCCGCGGGGACACTGAAGCTTTCTTT. This translates into CASSWIRGDTEAFF.

This chain connects TRBV9 to TRBJ1-2, with D hard to call. Trimming stripped 0 bases from V and 0 bases from J, with 9 bases between. The CDR3 runs to 15 residues. Germline lookup yields CDR1 SGDLS and CDR2 YYNGEE. Here the CDR3 reads CASSVGVVANYGYTF. CDR3 DNA: TGTGCCAGCAGCGTAGGGGTCGTAGCTAACTATGGCTACACCTTC.

The rearrangement uses TRBV9 and TRBJ2-2; D may match TRBD1 or TRBD2 (5 bases each). V lost 5 bases and J 6 bases, leaving 11 bases between the germline ends. CDR3 length: 13 residues. CDR1 SGDLS and CDR2 YYNGEE come from the germline V gene. CDR3 loop: CASRDGDAGELFF. CDR3 nucleotide sequence: TGTGCCAGCAGAGACGGGGACGCCGGGGAGCTGTTTTTT.

This chain links TRBV15 with TRBJ2-7, with a possible D match to TRBD1 (6 bases). V was clipped by 1 base and J by 5 bases, with 12 bases between them. Germline V gene data show CDR1 as LNHNV and CDR2 as YYDKDF (reference sequence). This CDR3 has 14 residues. CDR3 sequence (DNA): TGTGCCACCAGCAGAGGGGGGCAGGTCAACGAGCAGTACTTC. Translating it yields CATSRGGQVNEQYF.

The chain uses TRBV9 and TRBJ2-1; possible D gene TRBD2, 7 bases. CDR3 length: 16 amino acids. The V end lost 4 bases, the J end lost 0 bases, and 14 bases lay between the germline ends. The germline V gene has CDR1 SGDLS and CDR2 YYNGEE. The CDR3 region is CASSLSGGRSYNEQFF. The CDR3 DNA reads TGTGCCAGCAGCTTATCCGGGGGGCGCTCCTACAATGAGCAGTTCTTC.

The rearrangement joins TRBV7-2 to TRBJ2-5, with 11 bases identical to TRBD2. Germline CDR1 is SGHTA and CDR2 is FQGNSA. Trimming removed 1 base from V and 2 bases from J; junction bases left unmatched: 3. The CDR3 contains 16 residues. For the CDR3, the DNA is TGTGCCAGCAGCTTAGGGGTAGCGGGGGGGCAAGAGACCCAGTACTTC. Its translation is CASSLGVAGGQETQYF. The full variable domain, completed using reference TRBV7-2 and TRBJ2-5, is GAGVSQSPSNKVTEKGKDVELRCDPISGHTALYWYRQSLGQGLEFLIYFQGNSAPDKSGLPSDRFSAERTGGSVSTLTIQRTQQEDSAVYLCASSLGVAGGQETQYFGPGTRLLVL.

This chain connects TRBV28 to TRBJ1-2; 9 bases fit TRBD1. The CDR3 is 15 residues long. Germline V gene lookup returns CDR1 MDHEN and CDR2 SYDVKM. The V gene end was trimmed by 5 bases and the J gene end by 5 bases; junction bases not matched to a gene: 9. This CDR3 reads CASSLRDRDVYGYTF. The DNA for the CDR3 is TGTGCCAGCAGTCTCCGGGACAGGGATGTTTATGGCTACACCTTC.

The rearrangement joins TRBV5-1 to TRBJ2-5; 9 bases are a match to TRBD2. The CDR3 consists of 16 residues. Trimming cost V 1 base and J 1 base; bases outside gene matches: 5. Per the germline V gene, CDR1 is SGHRS and CDR2 is YFSETQ. The CDR3 sequence: CASSLLAGTTQETQYF. The CDR3, as DNA: TGCGCCAGCAGCTTGCTAGCGGGGACGACCCAAGAGACCCAGTACTTC.

The V and J genes are TRBV7-3 and TRBJ2-3; D not resolved. The V end was cut by 2 bases, the J end by 6 bases, with 9 bases between. CDR1 is SGHTA and CDR2 is FQGTGA in the germline V gene. The CDR3 covers 13 residues. The CDR3 region has the DNA TGTGCCAGCAGCTTACTAGGCCAGGATACGCAGTATTTT. It codes for CASSLLGQDTQYF. The complete variable domain, with remaining parts taken from reference TRBV7-3 and TRBJ2-3, reads GAGVSQTPSNKVTEKGKYVELRCDPISGHTALYWYRQSLGQGPEFLIYFQGTGAADDSGLPNDRFFAVRPEGSVSTLKIQRTERGDSAVYLCASSLLGQDTQYFGPGTRLTVL.

The chain has TRBV5-4 and TRBJ2-1, with D possibly matching TRBD2 (6 bases). Deletions cut 3 bases from V and 10 bases from J, with 14 bases between. Germline V lookup: CDR1 SGHNT, CDR2 YYREEE (reference sequence). There are 13 residues in the CDR3. The CDR3 region has the DNA TGTGCCAGCAGCTCCTCACTAGCCTCGGAGCAGTTCTTC. Its translation is CASSSSLASEQFF.

In this sample, this clone turned up a few times. The V gene is TRBV6-1, the J gene TRBJ1-3, with D unresolved. The V end was cut by 7 bases, the J end by 0 bases, with 7 bases between. The germline V gene encodes CDR1 MNHNS and CDR2 SASEGT. CDR3 size: 13 residues. The CDR3 sequence is CASIQSSGNTIYF. The CDR3 DNA reads as TGTGCCAGCATACAGAGCTCTGGAAACACCATATATTTT.

This chain joins TRBV7-2 and TRBJ2-3; D may correspond to TRBD1 or TRBD2 (5 bases each). This CDR3 region has 16 residues. Germline V gene lookup returns CDR1 SGHTA and CDR2 FQGNSA. V was cut by 5 bases and J by 4 bases, with 19 bases left in between. In DNA form, the CDR3 reads TGTGCCAGCAGCCGTAGGGTGGGGGTGTTTGCAGATACGCAGTATTTT. Protein: CASSRRVGVFADTQYF.

This rearrangement joins TRBV15 to TRBJ1-1; D is unresolved. The V end was cut by 3 bases, the J end by 3 bases, with 11 bases between. The CDR3 covers 14 residues. CDR1 and CDR2 from the germline V gene are LNHNV and YYDKDF (reference sequence). CDR3 DNA: TGTGCCACCAGCAGGGAGGGTGGGGACACTGAAGCTTTCTTT. As protein: CATSREGGDTEAFF.

This clone showed up just once. The chain carries TRBV2 and TRBJ2-3, with D possibly TRBD2 on 7 matching bases. Germline CDR1 and CDR2: SNHLY and FYNNEI. The CDR3 runs 15 residues. Trimming took off 5 bases at V and 6 bases at J, with 18 bases between the two ends. CDR3 loop: CASSNSGGALDTQYF. CDR3 coding DNA: TGTGCCAGCAGTAATAGTGGGGGGGCCTTGGATACGCAGTATTTT.

The V call is TRBV19, the J call TRBJ1-2, with TRBD1 matching over 7 bases. V lost 9 bases, J lost 2 bases, and 6 bases stayed unmatched. The CDR3 runs 13 residues. The germline V gene has CDR1 LNHDA and CDR2 SQIVND (reference sequence). For the CDR3, the DNA is TGTGCCAGCGAGAGGGGGCTAAACTATGGCTACACCTTC. Residues: CASERGLNYGYTF.

This chain connects TRBV5-6 to TRBJ2-5, with 9 nucleotides matching TRBD2. This CDR3 has 15 amino acids. After removal of 4 bases from V and 4 bases from J, the junction contained 8 bases not matched to a gene. Per germline, CDR1 SGHDT and CDR2 YYEEEE. CDR3 DNA: TGTGCCAGCAGCCCCGGGAGGCGGGGGGGAGAGACCCAGTACTTC. It yields the protein CASSPGRRGGETQYF.

The rearrangement joins TRBV6-4 to TRBJ2-3; D not certain. V was shortened by 2 bases and J by 2 bases, with 8 bases between the two germline ends. The germline CDR1 and CDR2 sequences are MRHNA and SNTAGT. The CDR3 spans 14 residues. The CDR3 nucleotides read TGTGCCAGCAGTGACGGGCAGTTCACAGATACGCAGTATTTT. This sequence encodes CASSDGQFTDTQYF.

The J gene is TRBJ2-1, the V gene TRBV12-5; 9 bases line up with TRBD1. The V and J ends lost 5 bases and 14 bases, in that order; junction bases with no gene match: 16. The CDR3 spans 15 residues. The germline V gene has CDR1 LGHNT and CDR2 FRNRAP. CDR3 amino acids: CASGRSGQGLLTEFF. Written as DNA, the CDR3 is TGTGCTAGTGGTCGCTCCGGACAGGGGCTTCTTACGGAGTTCTTC.

The rearrangement joins TRBV6-5 to TRBJ1-3; D call uncertain. The length of the CDR3 is 12 residues. The germline gives CDR1 MNHEY, CDR2 SVGAGI. The V end was cut by 10 bases, the J end by 7 bases, with 14 bases between. The CDR3 here is CATSHPENTIYF. CDR3 sequence (DNA): TGTGCCACCAGCCACCCCGAGAACACCATATATTTT.

About this clone: At one of its ends the junction is not consistent with the germline gene, which may arise from a read error. CDR3: CASSLRHF. In DNA, the CDR3 is TGTGCCAGCAGTCTACGACATTTT. The chain carries TRBV27 and TRBJ2-3, with D uncertain. The germline V gene has CDR1 MNHEY and CDR2 SMNVEV (reference sequence). The CDR3 is made up of 8 amino acids.

The rearrangement joins TRBV5-1 to TRBJ2-2; D is uncertain. The CDR3 has 16 residues. Trimming removed 4 bases at V and 0 bases at J, with 13 bases between. Germline V gene data show CDR1 as SGHRS and CDR2 as YFSETQ. CDR3 sequence reads: CASSGLVGSNTGELFF. The CDR3 coding sequence is TGCGCCAGCAGCGGGCTAGTGGGGTCGAACACCGGGGAGCTGTTTTTT.